This TCR beta chain was retrieved from a study of response to subunit inactivated influenza vaccine. V shed 9 bases, J shed 5 bases, and the junction held 9 bases outside the gene matches. CDR3 length: 13 residues. TCRdb independently ran MiXCR on the RT-PCR reads; one entry per CDR3 protein. Here the sample spans 750,000 to 850,000 distinct CDR3 sequences, about 18% being singletons. Points from the study as a whole: T cells newly recruited by each seasonal influenza vaccination are few, the authors suggested.

Concerning this clonotype: What it binds is unknown.

The rearrangement joins TRBV12-3 or TRBV12-4 to TRBJ2-5; the match to TRBD2 covers 7 bases. This specimen consisted of PBMCs from blood, obtained roughly 5 days after vaccination. This sequence was found in a man aged 50 to 59 who received an inactivated influenza vaccine. The CDR3 loop is CASLEAGEETQYF. CDR3 sequence (DNA): TGTGCCAGTCTAGAGGCGGGAGAGGAGACCCAGTACTTC.